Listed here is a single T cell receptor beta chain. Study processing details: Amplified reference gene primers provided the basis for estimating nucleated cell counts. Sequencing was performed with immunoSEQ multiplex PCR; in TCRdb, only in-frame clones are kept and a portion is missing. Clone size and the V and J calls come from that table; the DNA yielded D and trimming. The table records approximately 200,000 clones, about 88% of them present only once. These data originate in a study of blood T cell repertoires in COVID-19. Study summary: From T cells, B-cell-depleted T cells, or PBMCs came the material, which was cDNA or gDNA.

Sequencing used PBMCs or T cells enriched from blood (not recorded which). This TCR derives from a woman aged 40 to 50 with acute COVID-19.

The CDR3 here is CASSRGRSLNPGNTIYF. The CDR3 DNA reads TGCGCCAGCAGCAGAGGCCGGAGCCTAAACCCCGGAAACACCATATATTTT. V gene TRBV5-1 combines with J gene TRBJ1-3; no clear D. CDR3 size: 17 residues. Deletions cut 4 bases from V and 4 bases from J, with 21 bases between. The germline CDR1 and CDR2 sequences are SGHRS and YFSETQ.